Following are 14 T cell receptor beta chains from one sample sequenced in a study of T cells in Graves' hyperthyroidism and ophthalmopathy. RNA transcripts gave rise to amplified TCR beta CDR3 regions. HTBI primers drove first-round RT-PCR of the TCR CDR3. TCRdb re-analysed the multiplex PCR reads in MiXCR, keeping a single row per CDR3 protein. The table lists approximately 600,000 distinct CDR3 sequences, around 20% of them singletons. The source material was blood. The receptors were sampled from a man between 25 and 39 years old with Graves' ophthalmopathy.

This clonotype was counted many times. The chain links TRBV12-3 or TRBV12-4 to TRBJ1-6, with D perhaps TRBD1 (5 bases). V was pared by 3 bases and J by 6 bases, with 9 bases between. The length of the CDR3 is 14 residues. CDR3 bases: TGTGCCAGCAGTTTGGGGGTTTCTAATTCACCCCTCCACTTT. This sequence encodes CASSLGVSNSPLHF.

The DNA of the CDR3 is TGTGCCAGCAGTGCGACTAGTTTTAAAGAGACCCAGTACTTC. Translating it yields CASSATSFKETQYF. The chain combines TRBV28 with TRBJ2-5; a possible D gene is TRBD2 (6 bases). Germline V lookup: CDR1 MDHEN, CDR2 SYDVKM. The V end lost 5 bases, the J end lost 3 bases, and 13 bases lay between the germline ends. This CDR3 is built from 14 residues.

In this sample, this clonotype turned up many times. This rearrangement joins TRBV3-1 to TRBJ2-5, with a tentative D call TRBD1 (6 bases). The CDR3 covers 16 residues. CDR1 LGHDT and CDR2 YNNKEL come from the germline V gene (reference sequence). Trimming took 7 bases from V and 0 from J, leaving 18 bases between them. The CDR3 spells CASKDLRGADQETQYF. The CDR3 DNA reads as TGTGCCAGCAAAGATCTCAGGGGCGCCGACCAAGAGACCCAGTACTTC.

The chain employs TRBV27 and TRBJ1-1; the D is unclear. The CDR3 has 14 amino acids. The germline gives CDR1 MNHEY, CDR2 SMNVEV (reference sequence). V was clipped by 3 bases and J by 3 bases, with 11 bases between them. This CDR3 reads CASSFPGVDTEAFF. The CDR3 nucleotides read TGTGCCAGCAGTTTTCCCGGAGTGGACACTGAAGCTTTCTTT.

Only a few counts were recorded for this clonotype. This chain uses TRBV4-1 with TRBJ2-7, with D maybe TRBD1 (6 bases). V was trimmed by 1 base and J by 4 bases, leaving 14 bases between them. The V gene's germline CDR1 is MGHRA and CDR2 YSYEKL. This CDR3 has 15 residues. The chain's CDR3 is CASSQGDTLGYEQYF. The CDR3 DNA is TGCGCCAGCAGCCAAGGGGACACCCTGGGGTACGAGCAGTACTTC.

The rearrangement links TRBV5-4 to TRBJ2-7; 8 positions agree with TRBD2. V lost 4 bases, J lost 2 bases, and 5 bases stayed unmatched. CDR1 is SGHNT, CDR2 YYREEE, per germline (reference sequence). This CDR3 spans 14 amino acids. CDR3 sequence (DNA): TGTGCCAGCAGCCATACTAGCGGCCCCTACGAGCAGTACTTC. Protein sequence: CASSHTSGPYEQYF.

In this sample, this clonotype turned up a few times. DNA for the CDR3: TGTGCCAGCAGTTTACCATATGGACTAGCGGGAGGGCCAGATACGCAGTATTTT. This codes for CASSLPYGLAGGPDTQYF. The chain joins TRBV12-3 or TRBV12-4 to TRBJ2-3; 15 bases map to TRBD2. The CDR3 totals 18 residues. V lost 2 bases to trimming and J lost 4 bases; unmatched junction nucleotides: 7.

This clonotype was detected ten times or more. The rearrangement joins TRBV10-3 to TRBJ2-1; possibly TRBD2 for D (5 bases). Germline V gene lookup returns CDR1 ENHRY and CDR2 SYGVKD. Trimming stripped 10 bases from V and 3 bases from J, with 13 bases between. The CDR3 spans 13 residues. CDR3 residues: CATHGELYNEQFF. DNA of the CDR3: TGTGCCACACACGGGGAGCTCTACAATGAGCAGTTCTTC.

This clonotype was picked up a small number of times. The chain employs TRBV2 and TRBJ2-5; D is uncertain. V was shortened by 6 bases and J by 5 bases, with 7 bases between the two germline ends. CDR3 size: 11 residues. The germline V gene has CDR1 SNHLY and CDR2 FYNNEI. CDR3 sequence (DNA): TGTGCCAGCAGACTTAAGGAGACCCAGTACTTC. The encoded protein is CASRLKETQYF.

The chain uses TRBV7-2 and TRBJ2-1; D is tentatively TRBD1 or TRBD2 (5 bases each). The CDR3 contains 13 residues. CDR1 and CDR2 (germline): SGHTA, FQGNSA. V was cut by 4 bases and J by 6 bases, with 10 bases left in between. The CDR3, as DNA: TGTGCCAGCAGCTCGGGACCCATCAATGAGCAGTTCTTC. Translation: CASSSGPINEQFF.

In regard to this clonotype: This may arise from a read error, as a much more abundant clone is one base away. This sequence joins TRBV24-1 and TRBJ2-5; D gene unclear. Trimming left V 3 bases short and J 3 bases short, with 13 bases between. CDR1 KGHDR and CDR2 SFDVKD come from the germline V gene. The CDR3 runs 15 residues. The DNA of the CDR3 is TGTGCCACCAGTGATCTGAGCAGGAACAAAGAGACCCAGTACTTC. Translated, it gives CATSDLSRNKETQYF.

In its sample, this clonotype was seen a few times. The chain combines TRBV3-1 with TRBJ1-2; TRBD1 matches 9 bases. Germline trimming cut 0 bases from V and 6 bases from J; bases unmatched to any gene: 14. The CDR3 is made up of 18 amino acids. CDR1 is LGHDT and CDR2 is YNNKEL in the germline V gene (reference sequence). The CDR3 spells CASSQDLFGPTGGNGYTF. The CDR3 DNA reads as TGTGCCAGCAGCCAAGATTTATTCGGGCCGACAGGGGGGAATGGCTACACCTTC. Using reference TRBV3-1 and TRBJ1-2 for the parts outside the CDR3, the full variable domain is DTAVSQTPKYLVTQMGNDKSIKCEQNLGHDTMYWYKQDSKKFLKIMFSYNNKELIINETVPNRFSPKSPDKAHLNLHINSLELGDSAVYFCASSQDLFGPTGGNGYTFGSGTRLTVV.

The gene calls are TRBV3-1 and TRBJ2-7, with D perhaps TRBD2 (6 bases). The CDR3 totals 12 residues. Trimming left V 6 bases short and J 6 bases short, with 12 bases between. Germline V CDR1 and CDR2: LGHDT, YNNKEL (reference sequence). In nucleotides, the CDR3 is TGTGCCAGCAGTCAGACTAGTCTCGAGCAGTACTTC. It translates to CASSQTSLEQYF.

This clonotype was recorded a few times. V usage is TRBV29-1 and J usage is TRBJ1-2; no reliable D call. Trimming removed 6 bases from V and 5 bases from J, with 13 bases in between. The CDR3 loop spans 12 amino acids. Germline CDR1 SQVTM, CDR2 ANQGSEA. For the CDR3, the DNA is TGCAGCGTCAACCCCTCAGGTTATGGCTACACCTTC. This translates into CSVNPSGYGYTF.